This T cell receptor beta chain stems from a study of beta chain features in type 1 diabetes. Background on the study: Analysis included around 99,000,000 sorted cells drawn from all samples.

CDR3 size: 11 residues. Trimming removed 7 bases from V and 4 bases from J, with 10 bases in between. Germline lookup yields CDR1 SQVTM and CDR2 ANQGSEA. The investigators reverse transcribed all of the isolated RNA, so they sequenced expressed TCRB transcripts. Generated by immunoSEQ multiplex PCR, the TCRdb table keeps only in-frame clones and is missing some. The repertoire has approximately 90,000 clones, roughly a third of them found once; the top ten carry about 0.5%. This clone has just a few counts. Antigen unknown. Points from the study as a whole: Any PCR bias toward short templates would affect both groups alike. TCRB CDR3 length was moderately but significantly reduced in all four CD4+ subsets of Type 1 diabetes patients. Within patients, naive, central memory and Treg TCRB repertoires seemed more similar than within healthy donors.

The origin of this receptor is a woman younger than 30 in good health. The sequencing sample was made of stem cell memory CD4+ T cells from blood. The rearrangement links TRBV29-1 to TRBJ1-1; no clear D gene. The CDR3, as DNA: TGCAGCGGGAGGGCGTCCACTGAAGCTTTCTTT. Translated: CSGRASTEAFF.